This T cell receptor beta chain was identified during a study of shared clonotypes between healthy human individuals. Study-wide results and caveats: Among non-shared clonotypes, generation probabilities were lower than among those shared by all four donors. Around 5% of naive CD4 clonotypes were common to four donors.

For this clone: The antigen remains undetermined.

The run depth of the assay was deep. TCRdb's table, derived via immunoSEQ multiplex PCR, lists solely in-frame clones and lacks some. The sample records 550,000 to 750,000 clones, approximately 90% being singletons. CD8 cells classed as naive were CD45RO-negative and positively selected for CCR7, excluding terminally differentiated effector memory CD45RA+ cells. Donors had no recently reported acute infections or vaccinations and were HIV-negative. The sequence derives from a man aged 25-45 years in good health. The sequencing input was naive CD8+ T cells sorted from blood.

The CDR3 reads CATSRDKFRDRVNEQFF. The CDR3 nucleotides are TGTGCCACCAGCAGAGATAAGTTTCGGGACAGGGTTAATGAGCAGTTCTTC. The rearrangement links TRBV15 to TRBJ2-1, with TRBD1 matching 9 bases. In germline, CDR1 is LNHNV, CDR2 YYDKDF (reference sequence). The CDR3 runs 17 residues. Trimming at V came to 0 bases and at J to 7 bases, leaving 10 bases not matched to a gene.